These T cell receptor beta chains were read from a single sample in a study of radiotherapy plus CTLA-4 blockade in lung cancer. The repertoire was sequenced with immunoSEQ multiplex PCR; TCRdb's copy has only in-frame clones and lacks some. Of some 90,000 clones in the sample, approximately 83% were seen once. Sequencing was performed on peripheral blood, taken from a patient treated with radiotherapy plus ipilimumab. The receptors derive from a human donor with non-small cell lung cancer who had a partial response to radiotherapy plus ipilimumab. Each CDR3 is given with its conserved first and last residue. A D gene is named only where the DNA matches it firmly. Not all rows give a size; the values are once, few, many and, for expanded clones, a class.

>TRBV7-9|few|TRBJ1-4|TRBD1
CASSGSTGRSEKLFF
TGTGCCAGCAGCGGATCGACAGGGAGAAGTGAAAAACTGTTTTTT
>TRBV5-1|NA|TRBJ1-1|TRBD1
CASSLGRQGMAEAFF
TGCGCCAGCAGCTTGGGTCGACAGGGGATGGCTGAAGCTTTCTTT
>TRBV15|NA|TRBJ1-5|TRBD1
CATSSTGINQPQHF
TGTGCCACCAGCTCGACAGGGATCAATCAGCCCCAGCATTTT
>TRBV5-4|NA|TRBJ1-2|NA
CASSLGQAGGDYTF
TGTGCCAGCAGCTTGGGACAGGCCGGAGGTGACTACACCTTC
>TRBV29-1|NA|TRBJ2-3|NA
CSVLSISGTDTQYF
TGCAGCGTCCTTAGCATCTCGGGGACAGATACGCAGTATTTT
>TRBV28|NA|TRBJ2-7|TRBD2
CASSLWGTSGRAPRGEEYF
TGTGCCAGCAGTTTATGGGGGACTAGCGGGAGGGCCCCCCGGGGGGAGGAGTACTTC
>TRBV4-1|once|TRBJ2-1|NA
CASSPFRGSSYNEQFF
TGCGCCAGCAGTCCCTTCCGGGGTAGCTCCTACAATGAGCAGTTCTTC
>TRBV2|NA|TRBJ1-2|NA
CASSPATANYGYTF
TGTGCCAGCAGCCCCGCGACAGCTAACTATGGCTACACCTTC
>TRBV5-1|NA|TRBJ1-5|NA
CASRVGAGAEQPQHF
TGCGCCAGCAGGGTCGGGGCGGGGGCGGAGCAGCCCCAGCATTTT
>TRBV28|NA|TRBJ1-2|NA
CASTRMGGSGYTF
TGTGCCAGCACCCGTATGGGGGGGAGTGGCTACACCTTC
>TRBV6-5|NA|TRBJ1-1|NA
CASSYDRVNTEAFF
TGTGCCAGCAGTTACGACAGAGTGAACACTGAAGCTTTCTTT
>TRBV5-1|NA|TRBJ1-3|NA
CASSLGEYGNTIYF
TGCGCCAGCAGCCTCGGGGAGTATGGAAACACCATATATTTT
>TRBV7-2|NA|TRBJ1-5|NA
CASSLSGGLTQPQHF
TGTGCCAGCAGCTTAAGTGGGGGGTTGACTCAGCCCCAGCATTTT
>TRBV6-6|NA|TRBJ2-3|NA
CASSYATGPSTDTQYF
TGTGCCAGCAGTTACGCAACAGGACCGAGCACAGATACGCAGTATTTT
>TRBV28|NA|TRBJ2-6|NA
CASSLWKAAVPGANVLTF
TGTGCCAGCAGTTTATGGAAGGCGGCTGTACCTGGGGCCAACGTCCTGACTTTC
>TRBV19|NA|TRBJ2-5|TRBD2
CASSLTHSGSGETQYF
TGTGCCAGTAGTCTTACCCATAGCGGGAGCGGAGAGACCCAGTACTTC
>TRBV4-1|once|TRBJ2-1|TRBD1
CASSQRTGGALHNEQFF
TGCGCCAGCAGCCAGAGGACAGGGGGCGCTTTGCACAATGAGCAGTTCTTC
>TRBV19|NA|TRBJ1-1|NA
CASSTRGRLNTEAFF
TGTGCCAGTAGTACCAGGGGCAGGCTGAACACTGAAGCTTTCTTT
>TRBV6-6|NA|TRBJ2-1|TRBD1
CASKTTGPNEQFF
TGTGCCAGCAAAACGACAGGGCCCAATGAGCAGTTCTTC
>TRBV6-4|NA|TRBJ2-1|TRBD2
CASSDSGLAGGGEQFF
TGTGCCAGCAGTGACTCGGGGTTAGCGGGAGGTGGTGAGCAGTTCTTC
>TRBV5-6|NA|TRBJ1-5|NA
CASSLKQASNQPQHF
TGTGCCAGCAGCTTGAAACAGGCGAGCAATCAGCCCCAGCATTTT
>TRBV4-1|NA|TRBJ1-3|NA
CASSQDPGSSGNTIYF
TGCGCCAGCAGCCAAGATCCGGGATCCTCTGGAAACACCATATATTTT
>TRBV6-1|NA|TRBJ2-3|NA
CASSASRTELSTDTQYF
TGTGCCAGCAGTGCTTCTCGCACCGAACTTAGCACAGATACGCAGTATTTT
>TRBV19|NA|TRBJ1-1|TRBD1
CASRQGQITNTEAFF
TGTGCCAGTCGACAGGGACAGATCACCAACACTGAAGCTTTCTTT
>TRBV18|once|TRBJ2-4|NA
CASSRMRGPNIQYF
TGTGCCAGCTCAAGAATGCGAGGCCCGAACATTCAGTACTTC
>TRBV4-1|NA|TRBJ2-5|NA
CASSTQLVAETQYF
TGCGCCAGCAGCACCCAACTAGTGGCAGAGACCCAGTACTTC
>TRBV7-2|NA|TRBJ2-3|NA
CASSLAGGRDTQYF
TGTGCCAGCAGCTTAGCGGGGGGGCGTGATACGCAGTATTTT
>TRBV7-2|NA|TRBJ1-2|TRBD1
CASSRPGTGLNGYTF
TGTGCCAGCAGCCGTCCCGGGACAGGGCTCAATGGCTACACCTTC
>TRBV6-5|NA|TRBJ1-2|NA
CASSPRGAGYTF
TGTGCCAGCAGCCCCCGGGGAGCCGGCTACACCTTC
>TRBV7-2|NA|TRBJ2-2|TRBD2
CASSFKHTGLADETGELFF
TGTGCCAGCAGCTTTAAGCATACGGGACTAGCGGACGAGACCGGGGAGCTGTTTTTT
>TRBV2|NA|TRBJ2-1|NA
CASSEADKYNEQFF
TGTGCCAGCAGTGAAGCGGACAAATACAATGAGCAGTTCTTC
>TRBV10-3|few|TRBJ2-2|NA
CAISDSGANTGELFF
TGTGCCATCAGTGACTCAGGGGCAAATACCGGGGAGCTGTTTTTT
>TRBV5-4|NA|TRBJ1-3|TRBD1
CASSLDGTAGNTIYF
TGTGCCAGCAGCTTGGACGGGACAGCTGGAAACACCATATATTTT
>TRBV7-6|NA|TRBJ2-2|TRBD2
CASSFSGGNTGELFF
TGTGCCAGCAGCTTTAGCGGGGGGAACACCGGGGAGCTGTTTTTT
>TRBV10-3|NA|TRBJ1-6|NA
CAISQWGTGDSPLHF
TGTGCCATCAGCCAATGGGGGACGGGGGATTCACCCCTCCACTTT
>TRBV19|NA|TRBJ1-5|TRBD1
CASSKGDSTIQPQHF
TGTGCCAGTAGTAAGGGGGACAGTACGATTCAGCCCCAGCATTTT
>TRBV30|NA|TRBJ2-1|TRBD1
CAWSERDRKAYNEQFF
TGTGCCTGGAGTGAAAGGGACAGGAAAGCCTACAATGAGCAGTTCTTC
>TRBV19|few|TRBJ1-1|NA
CASRNDGAGNTEAFF
TGTGCCAGTAGAAACGATGGGGCCGGGAACACTGAAGCTTTCTTT
>TRBV5-1|once|TRBJ1-1|TRBD1
CASSLGGSGGTEAFF
TGCGCCAGCAGCTTAGGGGGCTCAGGAGGCACTGAAGCTTTCTTT
>TRBV18|NA|TRBJ1-4|NA
CASSSGSGSTNEKLFF
TGTGCCAGCTCATCGGGCAGCGGATCAACTAATGAAAAACTGTTTTTT
>TRBV5-1|NA|TRBJ2-1|NA
CASSYDSESYNEQFF
TGCGCCAGCAGCTATGACAGCGAGTCCTACAATGAGCAGTTCTTC
>TRBV28|few|TRBJ1-1|NA
CASSLAGGREAFF
TGTGCCAGCAGTTTAGCGGGTGGTCGTGAAGCTTTCTTT
>TRBV27|NA|TRBJ2-2|NA
CASSPIVGGTGELFF
TGTGCCAGCAGCCCCATCGTGGGGGGAACCGGGGAGCTGTTTTTT
>TRBV11-3|NA|TRBJ2-7|NA
CASSLNDYYEQYF
TGTGCCAGCAGCCTCAACGACTACTACGAGCAGTACTTC
>TRBV6-1|NA|TRBJ2-3|TRBD1
CASRWDRRTDTQYF
TGTGCCAGCAGGTGGGACAGACGCACAGATACGCAGTATTTT
>TRBV7-2|NA|TRBJ1-2|NA
CASSLRNRVGYTF
TGTGCCAGCAGCCTGCGGAACAGGGTTGGCTACACCTTC
>TRBV2|once|TRBJ1-5|TRBD1
CASGGTGLSNQPQHF
TGTGCCAGCGGGGGGACAGGGTTATCCAATCAGCCCCAGCATTTT
>TRBV30|NA|TRBJ1-2|NA
CAWSIPGWRNYGYTF
TGTGCCTGGAGTATTCCCGGGTGGCGAAACTATGGCTACACCTTC
>TRBV6-1|NA|TRBJ2-7|TRBD1
CASSPGQGRWNEQYF
TGTGCCAGCAGCCCGGGACAGGGCCGTTGGAACGAGCAGTACTTC
>TRBV19|NA|TRBJ1-2|TRBD1
CASSPTADRVNGYTF
TGTGCCAGTAGTCCAACCGCGGACAGGGTTAATGGCTACACCTTC
>TRBV7-9|NA|TRBJ2-1|NA
CASSLDSNEQFF
TGTGCCAGCAGCTTAGATAGCAATGAGCAGTTCTTC
>TRBV27|NA|TRBJ1-2|NA
CASSLLGSYGYTF
TGTGCCAGCAGTTTATTGGGTAGCTACGGCTACACCTTC
>TRBV7-6|NA|TRBJ2-7|NA
CASSLAPSAGSLEQYF
TGTGCCAGCAGCTTAGCGCCTTCAGCGGGCTCCCTCGAGCAGTACTTC
>TRBV29-1|NA|TRBJ1-1|TRBD1
CSVDTGTVQKGLITEAFF
TGCAGCGTAGATACCGGGACAGTACAAAAGGGGCTTATTACTGAAGCTTTCTTT